Each of the 3 T cell receptor beta chains below was sequenced from the same sample in a study of blood T cells in healthy people across ages. Primers used in a second PCR of roughly 7 to 12 cycles were a sample-barcoded 5' primer and a J-beta primer mix. A single record per CDR3 protein comes from TCRdb applying MiXCR to the 5' RACE reads. The sample carries about 650,000 distinct CDR3 sequences, 32% recorded once. The specimen was blood. The origin of the receptors is a woman aged 80 or over in good health.

Concerning this clonotype itself: A much bigger clone sits one base away, suggesting this may be a read error. The genes are TRBV6-5 and TRBJ2-5; perhaps TRBD2 as D (5 bases). The CDR3 runs to 16 residues. V lost 6 bases to trimming and J lost 11 bases, with 28 bases between them. Germline-derived CDR1 and CDR2 are MNHEY and SVGAGI. CDR3: CASRYSEAITSNEQYF. CDR3 sequence (DNA): TGTGCCAGCAGATATAGCGAAGCCATCACGAGCAATGAGCAGTACTTC.

To note about this clonotype: A much larger clone lies a single base off, so this may be a read error. The chain employs TRBV20-1 and TRBJ2-7; tentative D call: TRBD1 (5 bases). Germline V gene sequence: CDR1 DFQATT, CDR2 SNEGSKA (reference sequence). The CDR3 has 14 residues. Trimming took off 3 bases at V and 6 bases at J, with 18 bases between the two ends. CDR3 sequence: CSASQGLGVCEQYF. The CDR3 DNA reads TGCAGTGCTAGCCAGGGCTTAGGAGTCTGCGAGCAGTACTTC.

The chain carries TRBV10-3 and TRBJ2-3, with no clear D. Germline V gives CDR1 ENHRY, CDR2 SYGVKD. The CDR3 loop spans 13 amino acids. The V and J ends lost 5 bases and 2 bases respectively, with 8 bases between them. In nucleotides, the CDR3 is TGTGCCATCAGTCCAGACCCCACAGATACGCAGTATTTT. It translates to CAISPDPTDTQYF.